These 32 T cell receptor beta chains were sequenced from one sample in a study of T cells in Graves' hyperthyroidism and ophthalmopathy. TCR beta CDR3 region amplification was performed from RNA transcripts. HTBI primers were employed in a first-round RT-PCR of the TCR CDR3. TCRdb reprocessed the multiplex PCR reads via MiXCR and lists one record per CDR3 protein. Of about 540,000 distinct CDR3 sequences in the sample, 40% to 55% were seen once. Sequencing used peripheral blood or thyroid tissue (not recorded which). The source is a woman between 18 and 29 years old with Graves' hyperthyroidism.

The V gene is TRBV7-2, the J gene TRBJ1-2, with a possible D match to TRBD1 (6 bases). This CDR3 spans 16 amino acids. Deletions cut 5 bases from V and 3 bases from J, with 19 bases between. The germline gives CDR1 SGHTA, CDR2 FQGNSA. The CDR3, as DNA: TGTGCCAGCAGCCCGCAACTTAACAGGGAATACTATGGCTACACCTTC. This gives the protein CASSPQLNREYYGYTF.

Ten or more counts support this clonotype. CDR3 amino acids: CASSPEASGRWGQETQYF. The CDR3 DNA sequence: TGTGCCAGCAGCCCCGAGGCTAGCGGGAGGTGGGGCCAAGAGACCCAGTACTTC. V is TRBV7-8 and J is TRBJ2-5, with TRBD2 matching over 11 bases. CDR1 is SGHVS and CDR2 is FQNEAQ in the germline V gene. V lost 5 bases and J lost 1; bases outside the gene matches: 12. CDR3 length: 18 residues.

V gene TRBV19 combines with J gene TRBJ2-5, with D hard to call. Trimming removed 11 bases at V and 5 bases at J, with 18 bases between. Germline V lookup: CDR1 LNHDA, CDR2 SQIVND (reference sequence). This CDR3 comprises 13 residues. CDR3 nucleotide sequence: TGTGCCTGGAGTGTCGCAGGCTGGGAGACCCAGTACTTC. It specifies CAWSVAGWETQYF.

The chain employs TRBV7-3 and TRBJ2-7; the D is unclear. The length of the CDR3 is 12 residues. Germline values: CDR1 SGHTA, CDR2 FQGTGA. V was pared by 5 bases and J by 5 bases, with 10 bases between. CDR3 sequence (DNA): TGTGCCAGCAGCCAAGATCCCGACGAGCAGTACTTC. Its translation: CASSQDPDEQYF. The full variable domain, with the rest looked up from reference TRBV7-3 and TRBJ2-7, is GAGVSQTPSNKVTEKGKYVELRCDPISGHTALYWYRQSLGQGPEFLIYFQGTGAADDSGLPNDRFFAVRPEGSVSTLKIQRTERGDSAVYLCASSQDPDEQYFGPGTRLTVT.

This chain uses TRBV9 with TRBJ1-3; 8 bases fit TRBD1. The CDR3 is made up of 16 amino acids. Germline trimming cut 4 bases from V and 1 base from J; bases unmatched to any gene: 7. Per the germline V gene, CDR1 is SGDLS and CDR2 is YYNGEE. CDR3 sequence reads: CASSPGQGRSGNTIYF. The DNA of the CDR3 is TGTGCCAGCAGCCCCGGACAGGGTCGGTCTGGAAACACCATATATTTT.

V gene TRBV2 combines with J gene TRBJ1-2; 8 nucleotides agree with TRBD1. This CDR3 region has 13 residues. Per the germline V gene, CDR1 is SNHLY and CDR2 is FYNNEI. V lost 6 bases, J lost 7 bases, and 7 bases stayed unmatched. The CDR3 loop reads CASRYPGGSGYTF. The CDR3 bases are TGTGCCAGCAGGTACCCAGGGGGCTCTGGCTACACCTTC.

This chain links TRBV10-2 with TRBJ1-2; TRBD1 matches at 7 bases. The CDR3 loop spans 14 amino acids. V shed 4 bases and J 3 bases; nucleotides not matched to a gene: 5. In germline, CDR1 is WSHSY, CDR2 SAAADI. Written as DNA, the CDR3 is TGCGCCAGCAGTGTGACAGGGTTTTACTATGGCTACACCTTC. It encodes CASSVTGFYYGYTF.

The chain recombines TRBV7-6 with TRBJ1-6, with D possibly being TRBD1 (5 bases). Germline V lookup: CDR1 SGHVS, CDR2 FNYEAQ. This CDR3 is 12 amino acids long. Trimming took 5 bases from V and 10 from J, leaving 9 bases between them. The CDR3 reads CASSRGFSPLHF. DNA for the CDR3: TGTGCCAGCAGCAGGGGATTCTCACCCCTCCACTTT.

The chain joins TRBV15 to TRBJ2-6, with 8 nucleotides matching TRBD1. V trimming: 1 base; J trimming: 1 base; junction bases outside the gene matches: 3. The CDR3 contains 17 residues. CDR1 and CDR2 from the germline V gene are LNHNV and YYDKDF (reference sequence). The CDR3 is CATSRGQGLSGANVLTF. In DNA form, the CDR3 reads TGTGCCACCAGCAGAGGACAGGGGTTGTCTGGGGCCAACGTCCTGACTTTC. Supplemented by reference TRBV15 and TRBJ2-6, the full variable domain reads DAMVIQNPRYQVTQFGKPVTLSCSQTLNHNVMYWYQQKSSQAPKLLFHYYDKDFNNEADTPDNFQSRRPNTSFCFLDIRSPGLGDTAMYLCATSRGQGLSGANVLTFGAGSRLTVL.

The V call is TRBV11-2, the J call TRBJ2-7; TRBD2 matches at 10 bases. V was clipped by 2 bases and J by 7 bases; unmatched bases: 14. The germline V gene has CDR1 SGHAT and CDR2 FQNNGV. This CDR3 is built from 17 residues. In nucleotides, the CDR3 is TGTGCCAGCAGCTTAAATGTTTTAGCGGGAGGCTACGATGAGCAGTACTTC. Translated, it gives CASSLNVLAGGYDEQYF.

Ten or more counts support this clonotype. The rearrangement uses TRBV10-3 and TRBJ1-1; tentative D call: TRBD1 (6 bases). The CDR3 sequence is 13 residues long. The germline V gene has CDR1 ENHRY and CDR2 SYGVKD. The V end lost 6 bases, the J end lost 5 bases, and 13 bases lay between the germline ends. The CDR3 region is CAIRDTGNTEAFF. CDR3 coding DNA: TGTGCCATCAGGGATACAGGGAATACTGAAGCTTTCTTT.

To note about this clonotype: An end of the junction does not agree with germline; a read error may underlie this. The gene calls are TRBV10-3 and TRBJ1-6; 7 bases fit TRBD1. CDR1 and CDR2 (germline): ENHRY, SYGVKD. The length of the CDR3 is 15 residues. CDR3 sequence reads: CASSSGGGADSPLHF. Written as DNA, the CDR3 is TGTGCCAGCAGTTCAGGAGGGGGCGCGGATTCACCCCTCCACTTT.

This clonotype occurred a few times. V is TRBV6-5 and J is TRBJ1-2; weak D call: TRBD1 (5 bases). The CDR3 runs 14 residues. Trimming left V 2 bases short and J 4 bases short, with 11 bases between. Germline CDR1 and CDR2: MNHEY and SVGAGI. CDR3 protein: CASSYSRTIYGYTF. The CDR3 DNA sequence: TGTGCCAGCAGTTACAGTCGGACAATCTATGGCTACACCTTC.

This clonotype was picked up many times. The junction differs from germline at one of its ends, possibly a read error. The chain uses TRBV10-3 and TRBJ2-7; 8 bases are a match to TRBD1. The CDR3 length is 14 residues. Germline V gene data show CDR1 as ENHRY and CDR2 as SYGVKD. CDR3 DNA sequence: TGTGCCAGCAGTGCAGGGGGCGCGTCCCACGAGCAGTACTTC. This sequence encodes CASSAGGASHEQYF.

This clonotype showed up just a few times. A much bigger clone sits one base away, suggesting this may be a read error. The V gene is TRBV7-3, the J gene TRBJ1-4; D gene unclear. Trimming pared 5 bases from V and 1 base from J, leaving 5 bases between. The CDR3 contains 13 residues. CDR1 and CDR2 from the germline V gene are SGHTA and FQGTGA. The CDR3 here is CASSPETNEKLFF. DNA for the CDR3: TGTGCCAGCAGCCCGGAAACTAATGAAAAACTGTTTTTT.

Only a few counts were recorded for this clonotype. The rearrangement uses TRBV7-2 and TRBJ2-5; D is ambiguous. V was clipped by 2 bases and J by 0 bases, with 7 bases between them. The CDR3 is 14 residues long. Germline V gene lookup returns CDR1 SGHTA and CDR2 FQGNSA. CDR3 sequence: CASSLLPYQETQYF. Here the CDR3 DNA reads TGTGCCAGCAGCTTATTGCCTTACCAAGAGACCCAGTACTTC.

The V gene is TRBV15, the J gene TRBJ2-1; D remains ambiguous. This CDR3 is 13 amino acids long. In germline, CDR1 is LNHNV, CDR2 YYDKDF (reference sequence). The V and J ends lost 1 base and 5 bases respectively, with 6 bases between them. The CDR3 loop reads CATSRVRDNEQFF. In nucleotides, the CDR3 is TGTGCCACCAGCAGAGTCCGGGACAATGAGCAGTTCTTC.

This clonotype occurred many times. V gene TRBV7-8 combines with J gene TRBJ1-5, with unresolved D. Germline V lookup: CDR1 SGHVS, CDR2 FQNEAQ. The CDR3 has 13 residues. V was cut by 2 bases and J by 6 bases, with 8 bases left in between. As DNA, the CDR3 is TGTGCCAGCAGCTTATCCACCGGTCAGCCCCAGCATTTT. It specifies CASSLSTGQPQHF.

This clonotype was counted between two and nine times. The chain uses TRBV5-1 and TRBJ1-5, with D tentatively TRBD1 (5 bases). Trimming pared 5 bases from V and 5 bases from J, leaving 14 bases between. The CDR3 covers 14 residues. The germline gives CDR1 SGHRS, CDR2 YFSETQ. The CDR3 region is CASSPAGLDQPQHF. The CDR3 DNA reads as TGCGCCAGCAGTCCCGCAGGGCTTGATCAGCCCCAGCATTTT.

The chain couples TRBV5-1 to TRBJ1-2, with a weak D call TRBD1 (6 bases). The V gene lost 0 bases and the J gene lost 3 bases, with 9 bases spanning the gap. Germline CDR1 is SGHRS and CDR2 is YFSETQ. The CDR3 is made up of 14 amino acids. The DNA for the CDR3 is TGCGCCAGCAGCTTGGAACAGGGACACTATGGCTACACCTTC. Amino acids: CASSLEQGHYGYTF.

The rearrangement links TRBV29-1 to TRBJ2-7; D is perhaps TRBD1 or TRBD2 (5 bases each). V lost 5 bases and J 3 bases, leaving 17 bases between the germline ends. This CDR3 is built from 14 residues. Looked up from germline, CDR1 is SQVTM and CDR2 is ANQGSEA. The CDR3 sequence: CSVLKPGTRYEQYF. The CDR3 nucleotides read TGCAGCGTTTTGAAGCCCGGGACCCGCTACGAGCAGTACTTC.

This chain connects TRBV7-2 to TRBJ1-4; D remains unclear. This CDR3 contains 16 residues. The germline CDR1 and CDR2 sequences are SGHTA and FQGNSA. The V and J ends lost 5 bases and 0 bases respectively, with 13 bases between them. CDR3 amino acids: CASSPGPQATNEKLFF. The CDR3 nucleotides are TGTGCCAGCAGCCCCGGACCGCAAGCAACTAATGAAAAACTGTTTTTT.

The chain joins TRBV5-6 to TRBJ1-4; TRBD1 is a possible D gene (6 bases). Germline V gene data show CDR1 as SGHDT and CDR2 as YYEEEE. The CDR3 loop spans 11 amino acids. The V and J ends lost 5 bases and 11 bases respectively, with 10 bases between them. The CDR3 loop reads CASRSTGKLFF. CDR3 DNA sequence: TGTGCCAGCAGGAGTACAGGGAAACTGTTTTTT.

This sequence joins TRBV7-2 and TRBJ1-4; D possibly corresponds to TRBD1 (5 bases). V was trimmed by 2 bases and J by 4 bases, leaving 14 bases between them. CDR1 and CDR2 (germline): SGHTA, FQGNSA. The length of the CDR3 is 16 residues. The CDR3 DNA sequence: TGTGCCAGCAGCTTAAAACGGGACCCCTTTAATGAAAAACTGTTTTTT. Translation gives CASSLKRDPFNEKLFF.

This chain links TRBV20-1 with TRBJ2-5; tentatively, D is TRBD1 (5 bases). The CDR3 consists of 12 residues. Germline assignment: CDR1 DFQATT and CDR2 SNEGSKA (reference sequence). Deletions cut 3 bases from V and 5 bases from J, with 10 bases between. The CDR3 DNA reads TGCAGTGCTAGGGGGCTTAGGGAGACCCAGTACTTC. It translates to CSARGLRETQYF.

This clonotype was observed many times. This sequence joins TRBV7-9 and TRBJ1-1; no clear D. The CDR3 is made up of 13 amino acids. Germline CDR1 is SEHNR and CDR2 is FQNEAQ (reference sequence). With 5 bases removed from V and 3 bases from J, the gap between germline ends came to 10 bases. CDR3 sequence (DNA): TGTGCCAGCAGCCCGCCCCGGTACACTGAAGCTTTCTTT. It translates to CASSPPRYTEAFF.

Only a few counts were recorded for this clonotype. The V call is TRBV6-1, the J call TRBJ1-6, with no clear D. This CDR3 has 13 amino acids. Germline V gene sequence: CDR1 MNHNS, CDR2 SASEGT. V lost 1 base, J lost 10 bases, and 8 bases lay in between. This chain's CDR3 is CASSEEPDSPLHF. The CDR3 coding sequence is TGTGCCAGCAGTGAAGAGCCCGACTCACCCCTCCACTTT.

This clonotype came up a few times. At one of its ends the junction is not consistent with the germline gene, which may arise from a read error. CDR3 DNA: TGTGCCAGCAGCTCTCCTTCCTCTAGCGGGGGTCCCCTTGAGGAGCAGTACTTC. Residues: CASSSPSSSGGPLEEQYF. The chain links TRBV10-2 to TRBJ2-7, with 10 bases identical to TRBD2. The V gene's germline CDR1 is WSHSY and CDR2 SAAADI. The CDR3 contains 18 residues.

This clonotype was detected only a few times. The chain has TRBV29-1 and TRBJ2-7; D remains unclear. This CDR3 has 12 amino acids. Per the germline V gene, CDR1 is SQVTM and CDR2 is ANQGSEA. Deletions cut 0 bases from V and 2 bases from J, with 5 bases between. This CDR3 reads CSVEESTYEQYF. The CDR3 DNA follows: TGCAGCGTTGAAGAAAGTACCTACGAGCAGTACTTC.

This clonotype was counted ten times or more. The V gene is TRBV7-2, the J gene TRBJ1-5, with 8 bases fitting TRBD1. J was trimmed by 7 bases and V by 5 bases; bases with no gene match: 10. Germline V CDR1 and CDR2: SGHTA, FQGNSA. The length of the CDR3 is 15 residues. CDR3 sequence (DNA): TGTGCCAGCAGCCTCGCAGACAGGGGTCGCCAGCCCCAGCATTTT. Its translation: CASSLADRGRQPQHF.

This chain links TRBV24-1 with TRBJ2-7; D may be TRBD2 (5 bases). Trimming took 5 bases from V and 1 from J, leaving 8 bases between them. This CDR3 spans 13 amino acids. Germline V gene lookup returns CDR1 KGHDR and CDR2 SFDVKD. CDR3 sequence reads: CATSGPGSYEQYF. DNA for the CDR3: TGTGCCACCAGTGGTCCGGGGTCCTACGAGCAGTACTTC.

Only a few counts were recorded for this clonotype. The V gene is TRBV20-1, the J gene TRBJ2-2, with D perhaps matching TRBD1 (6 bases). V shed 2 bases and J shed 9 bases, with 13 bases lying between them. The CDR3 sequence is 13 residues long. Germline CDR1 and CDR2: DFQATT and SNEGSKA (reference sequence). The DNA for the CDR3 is TGCAGTGCTAGACAGGGGTCCGTCAGGGAGCTGTTTTTT. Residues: CSARQGSVRELFF.